Each of the 11 T cell receptor beta chains below was sequenced from the same sample in a study of identical twins. TCRdb independently ran MiXCR on the 5' RACE reads; one entry per CDR3 protein. The data contain about 340,000 distinct CDR3 sequences, 9% to 15% of them singletons. These data were also filed under a second study, of yellow fever vaccine responses in identical twins.

Sequencing input: CD8+ T cells sorted from blood. The source is a woman between 18 and 30 years old in good health.

The chain is built from TRBV2 and TRBJ1-2; no clear D gene. The CDR3 is 11 amino acids. Germline values: CDR1 SNHLY, CDR2 FYNNEI. V was shortened by 8 bases and J by 8 bases, with 12 bases between the two germline ends. The CDR3, as DNA: TGTGCCAGCGAGGATCAATGGGGCTACACCTTC. Translating gives CASEDQWGYTF.

The chain combines TRBV29-1 with TRBJ2-2; TRBD2 aligns across 8 bases. In germline, CDR1 is SQVTM, CDR2 ANQGSEA. The CDR3 has 13 amino acids. CDR3 DNA: TGCTGCGCCCTTAGCGGGATTACCGGGGAGCTGTTTTTT. Its protein is CCALSGITGELFF.

The V and J genes are TRBV7-9 and TRBJ2-1; 10 nucleotides match TRBD2. The germline gives CDR1 SEHNR, CDR2 FQNEAQ (reference sequence). Trimming removed 8 bases from V and 10 bases from J; junction bases left unmatched: 8. CDR3 size: 13 residues. CDR3 region: CASLLSGRSEQFF. CDR3 DNA sequence: TGTGCCAGCCTACTTAGCGGGAGGAGCGAGCAGTTCTTC. Full variable domain (remainder filled in from reference TRBV7-9 and TRBJ2-1): DTGVSQNPRHKITKRGQNVTFRCDPISEHNRLYWYRQTLGQGPEFLTYFQNEAQLEKSRLLSDRFSAERPKGSFSTLEIQRTEQGDSAMYLCASLLSGRSEQFFGPGTRLTVL.

This clonotype was seen more than once but under ten times. The chain uses TRBV4-2 and TRBJ2-2; D not resolved. CDR1 LGHNA and CDR2 YNFKEQ come from the germline V gene. Deletions cut 1 base from V and 6 bases from J, with 12 bases between. The CDR3 contains 15 residues. CDR3 bases: TGTGCCAGCAGCCAAGTTATGGGCAGCCCCGGGGAGCTGTTTTTT. Amino acids: CASSQVMGSPGELFF.

This clonotype was seen a few times. The chain uses TRBV28 and TRBJ2-7, with unresolved D. Trimming left V 5 bases short and J 3 bases short, with 11 bases between. Germline assignment: CDR1 MDHEN and CDR2 SYDVKM. This CDR3 is built from 13 residues. The CDR3: CASSPRNDYEQYF. For the CDR3, the DNA is TGTGCCAGCAGTCCCCGTAACGACTACGAGCAGTACTTC.

This clonotype was seen many times. V and J are TRBV29-1 and TRBJ2-7, with TRBD1 matching over 8 bases. Germline V lookup: CDR1 SQVTM, CDR2 ANQGSEA. The CDR3 runs 14 residues. V shed 4 bases, J shed 4 bases, and the junction held 9 bases outside the gene matches. The CDR3 protein is CSVVPGTGHYEQYF. The CDR3 DNA reads TGCAGCGTTGTTCCCGGGACAGGCCATTACGAGCAGTACTTC.

CDR3 residues: CASSASDRAEHSSYEQYV. The CDR3 DNA is TGTGCCAGCAGTGCCTCCGACAGGGCTGAACATAGCTCCTACGAGCAGTACGTC. The V call is TRBV6-4, the J call TRBJ2-7; 7 nucleotides agree with TRBD1. CDR3 length equals 18 residues. Trimming took 4 bases from V and 0 from J; bases not matched to a gene: 15. The germline CDR1 and CDR2 sequences are MRHNA and SNTAGT.

This chain links TRBV20-1 with TRBJ2-1; the match to TRBD1 covers 8 bases. V trimming: 6 bases; J trimming: 0 bases; junction bases outside the gene matches: 4. CDR1 is DFQATT and CDR2 is SNEGSKA in the germline V gene (reference sequence). The CDR3 totals 14 residues. The CDR3 region has the DNA TGCAGTGCCCACGACAGGGGCTCCTACAATGAGCAGTTCTTC. Its translation is CSAHDRGSYNEQFF.

This clonotype was found many times. The chain employs TRBV12-3 or TRBV12-4 and TRBJ1-1; D remains unclear. Trimming removed 2 bases at V and 1 base at J, with 5 bases between. The length of the CDR3 is 13 residues. The CDR3 DNA reads as TGTGCCAGCAGTTTAAGGGCGAACACTGAAGCTTTCTTT. It encodes CASSLRANTEAFF.

This clonotype was seen more than once but under ten times. The chain is built from TRBV20-1 and TRBJ1-1, with D unclear. V was pared by 4 bases and J by 6 bases, with 9 bases between. Germline CDR1 and CDR2: DFQATT and SNEGSKA (reference sequence). CDR3 size: 11 residues. Here the CDR3 DNA reads TGCAGTGCTACAAAAGGATCTGAAGCTTTCTTT. Translated, it gives CSATKGSEAFF.

This clonotype was recorded a few times. The V and J genes are TRBV6-1 and TRBJ2-6; tentatively, D is TRBD2 (5 bases). Germline V CDR1 and CDR2: MNHNS, SASEGT. V lost 3 bases, J lost 2 bases, and 8 bases lay in between. The CDR3 contains 15 residues. CDR3 residues: CASSDSGTGANVLTF. The CDR3 DNA is TGTGCCAGCAGTGATTCGGGGACTGGGGCCAACGTCCTGACTTTC.